The 20 T cell receptor beta chains below were found in one sample sequenced in a study of cytomegalovirus exposure and HLA in healthy donors. Sequencing used immunoSEQ multiplex PCR; TCRdb keeps in-frame clones, though not all of them. The sample records fewer than 250,000 clones, around nine tenths being singletons. The sequenced sample was PBMCs. These receptors originate from a woman under 30 in good health and CMV-seropositive.

V is TRBV11-2 and J is TRBJ2-1; no definite D call. This CDR3 comprises 14 residues. V shed 1 base and J shed 6 bases, with 10 bases lying between them. The germline V gene encodes CDR1 SGHAT and CDR2 FQNNGV. The CDR3 protein is CASSLVGSGNEQFF. The CDR3 nucleotides are TGTGCCAGCAGCTTAGTAGGATCAGGCAATGAGCAGTTCTTC.

V is TRBV7-3 and J is TRBJ2-2; 10 bases fit TRBD2. The CDR3 sequence is 19 residues long. V dropped 5 bases and J dropped 5; count of bases not matched to a gene: 17. Germline CDR1 SGHTA, CDR2 FQGTGA. CDR3 protein: CASSPNEFSGRLGTGELFF. CDR3 coding DNA: TGTGCCAGCAGCCCAAACGAATTTAGCGGGAGGTTGGGGACCGGGGAGCTGTTTTTT.

The genes are TRBV6-5 and TRBJ2-2; tentatively, D is TRBD2 (6 bases). The CDR3 contains 16 residues. Trimming took off 0 bases at V and 2 bases at J, with 10 bases between the two ends. CDR1 is MNHEY, CDR2 SVGAGI, per germline. In nucleotides, the CDR3 is TGTGCCAGCAGTTACTCCTCCGGGGGTAACACCGGGGAGCTGTTTTTT. Protein: CASSYSSGGNTGELFF.

The chain has TRBV27 and TRBJ2-3; TRBD1 matches at 8 bases. This CDR3 comprises 17 residues. Trimming removed 5 bases from V and 4 bases from J; junction bases left unmatched: 14. Germline CDR1 is MNHEY and CDR2 is SMNVEV (reference sequence). The CDR3 bases are TGTGCCAGCAGTCCACCATGGACAGGGTGGGTGGCAGATACGCAGTATTTT. Translating it yields CASSPPWTGWVADTQYF.

Only one count was recorded for this clone. The chain joins TRBV23-1 to TRBJ2-6; D might be TRBD1 (6 bases). TRBV23-1 is placed among ORFs of uncertain function. Trimming stripped 0 bases from V and 0 bases from J, with 21 bases between. This CDR3 has 21 amino acids. CDR3 nucleotide sequence: TGCGCCAGCAGTCAATCGACTGAACAGGGATGGGATAGCTCTGGGGCCAACGTCCTGACTTTC. As protein: CASSQSTEQGWDSSGANVLTF.

The gene calls are TRBV7-8 and TRBJ1-5; 9 bases align to TRBD1. Germline values: CDR1 SGHVS, CDR2 FQNEAQ. Losses at the gene ends were 1 base for V and 3 bases for J; bases not matched to a gene: 13. CDR3 size: 19 residues. Here the CDR3 DNA reads TGTGCCAGCAGCTTAGAAAGTCCGGGACAGGGAGGCATCAATCAGCCCCAGCATTTT. It codes for CASSLESPGQGGINQPQHF.

The V and J genes are TRBV4-2 and TRBJ2-5; TRBD1 might be the D (6 bases). Germline CDR1 is LGHNA and CDR2 is YNFKEQ. This CDR3 is 16 amino acids long. V was shortened by 0 bases and J by 1 base, with 12 bases between the two germline ends. CDR3 coding DNA: TGTGCCAGCAGCCAAGATCTATTAGGGGGCCAAGAGACCCAGTACTTC. Translated: CASSQDLLGGQETQYF.

This rearrangement joins TRBV9 to TRBJ1-2; TRBD1 is a possible D gene (5 bases). The CDR3 spans 15 residues. CDR1 and CDR2 from the germline V gene are SGDLS and YYNGEE. V was pared by 2 bases and J by 0 bases, with 11 bases between. The CDR3 region has the DNA TGTGCCAGCAGCGTTGAAAGACAGTCTAACTATGGCTACACCTTC. Translation: CASSVERQSNYGYTF.

V and J are TRBV29-1 and TRBJ1-2; 8 nucleotides line up with TRBD1. Trimming took 7 bases from V and 8 from J; bases not matched to a gene: 12. Germline V gene data show CDR1 as SQVTM and CDR2 as ANQGSEA. The CDR3 has 13 amino acids. Here the CDR3 reads CSASQLDRAGYTF. The CDR3 nucleotides are TGCAGCGCCTCCCAGCTGGACAGGGCCGGCTACACCTTC.

This clone was observed a few times. This chain uses TRBV2 with TRBJ1-5; D possibly corresponds to TRBD1 (5 bases). CDR3 length equals 14 residues. Germline CDR1 is SNHLY and CDR2 is FYNNEI. V lost 5 bases and J 0 bases, leaving 8 bases between the germline ends. This CDR3 reads CASSRTSSNQPQHF. The CDR3 DNA reads as TGTGCCAGCAGTCGGACAAGTAGCAATCAGCCCCAGCATTTT.

The chain combines TRBV11-2 with TRBJ2-5; 7 bases are shared with TRBD2. The CDR3 is 15 amino acids. CDR1 is SGHAT and CDR2 is FQNNGV in the germline V gene. With 5 bases clipped from V and 5 bases from J, the junction kept 11 bases outside the gene matches. The CDR3 coding sequence is TGTGCCAGCAGCCCTTGGGCGGGAGCAGGCGAGACCCAGTACTTC. Its protein product is CASSPWAGAGETQYF.

The genes are TRBV6-5 and TRBJ2-5; weak D call: TRBD2 (5 bases). CDR1 MNHEY and CDR2 SVGAGI come from the germline V gene. The CDR3 is 14 residues long. V was cut by 6 bases and J by 7 bases, with 18 bases left in between. The DNA for the CDR3 is TGTGCCAGCAGGCTCCGGGCCAAGAGGGCGACCCAGTACTTC. Protein product: CASRLRAKRATQYF.

This clone was seen just once. CDR3 nucleotides: TGCGCCAGCAGCCTTGAGGTGACTACGAACACTGAAGCTTTCTTT. As protein: CASSLEVTTNTEAFF. The chain carries TRBV5-1 and TRBJ1-1, with D unclear. With 4 bases removed from V and 1 base from J, the gap between germline ends came to 14 bases. The CDR3 has 15 amino acids. Per the germline V gene, CDR1 is SGHRS and CDR2 is YFSETQ.

The chain uses TRBV7-8 and TRBJ2-7; possible D gene TRBD1, 6 bases. V was trimmed by 5 bases and J by 2 bases, leaving 16 bases between them. The CDR3 totals 15 residues. CDR1 is SGHVS and CDR2 is FQNEAQ in the germline V gene. CDR3 loop: CASSPFRGRPYEQYF. The CDR3 DNA reads TGTGCCAGCAGCCCATTCAGGGGTCGGCCCTACGAGCAGTACTTC.

This clone was seen once. V usage is TRBV25-1 and J usage is TRBJ2-3; 9 nucleotides align to TRBD2. Germline V CDR1 and CDR2: MGHDK, SYGVNS. V was pared by 8 bases and J by 3 bases, with 3 bases of the junction left unmatched. The CDR3 length is 13 residues. CDR3 bases: TGTGCCAGCTTTAGCGGGAGTACAGATACGCAGTATTTT. Its translation: CASFSGSTDTQYF.

This clone occurred once. The chain combines TRBV19 with TRBJ2-1; perhaps TRBD1 as D (6 bases). In germline, CDR1 is LNHDA, CDR2 SQIVND (reference sequence). With 2 bases removed from V and 4 bases from J, the gap between germline ends came to 12 bases. CDR3 length: 15 residues. Here the CDR3 reads CASSITGRMYNEQFF. For the CDR3, the DNA is TGTGCCAGTAGTATAACAGGGCGGATGTACAATGAGCAGTTCTTC.

The CDR3 reads CASSLKGRTRETQYF. The CDR3 region has the DNA TGTGCCAGCAGCTTAAAAGGGCGGACTCGGGAGACCCAGTACTTC. This chain links TRBV13 with TRBJ2-5, with D possibly matching TRBD2 (5 bases). The CDR3 sequence is 15 residues long. From germline, CDR1 is PRHDT and CDR2 FYEKMQ (reference sequence). V was shortened by 2 bases and J by 5 bases, with 15 bases between the two germline ends.

The chain joins TRBV15 to TRBJ2-7, with 7 nucleotides matching TRBD1. The junction had 11 bases not matched to a gene; V was cut back by 3 bases and J by 3 bases. This CDR3 region has 16 residues. Germline assignment: CDR1 LNHNV and CDR2 YYDKDF (reference sequence). The CDR3 loop reads CATSRKDTGVNYEQYF. The CDR3, as DNA: TGTGCCACCAGCAGGAAGGACACAGGGGTTAACTACGAGCAGTACTTC.

This chain joins TRBV7-3 and TRBJ2-7; TRBD1 might be the D (6 bases). This CDR3 is 13 amino acids long. Per germline, CDR1 SGHTA and CDR2 FQGTGA. Trimming removed 6 bases from V and 6 bases from J, with 15 bases in between. In DNA, the CDR3 is TGTGCCAGCAGTGACCAGGGGTTCGGCGAGCAGTACTTC. Its translation: CASSDQGFGEQYF.

This rearrangement joins TRBV7-8 to TRBJ2-7; D may be TRBD2 (5 bases). The CDR3 runs 13 residues. Germline loops: CDR1 SGHVS, CDR2 FQNEAQ. Trimming removed 5 bases from V and 6 bases from J, with 14 bases in between. The CDR3 here is CASSPARAREQYF. CDR3 DNA sequence: TGTGCCAGCAGCCCCGCGAGGGCTCGCGAGCAGTACTTC.